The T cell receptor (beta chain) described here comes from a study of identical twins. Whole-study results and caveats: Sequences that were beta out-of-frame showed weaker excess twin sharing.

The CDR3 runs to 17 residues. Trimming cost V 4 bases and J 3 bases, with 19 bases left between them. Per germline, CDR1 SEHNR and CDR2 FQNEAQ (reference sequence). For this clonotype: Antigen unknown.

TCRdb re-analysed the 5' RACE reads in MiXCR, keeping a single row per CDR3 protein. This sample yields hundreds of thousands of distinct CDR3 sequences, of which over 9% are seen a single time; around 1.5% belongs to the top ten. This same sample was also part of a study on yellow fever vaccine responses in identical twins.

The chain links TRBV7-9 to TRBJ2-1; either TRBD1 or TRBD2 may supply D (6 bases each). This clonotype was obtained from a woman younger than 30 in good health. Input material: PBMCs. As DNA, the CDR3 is TGTGCCAGCAGCTCACCCGGGGGCGGGGCACGCTACAATGAGCAGTTCTTC. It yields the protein CASSSPGGGARYNEQFF.